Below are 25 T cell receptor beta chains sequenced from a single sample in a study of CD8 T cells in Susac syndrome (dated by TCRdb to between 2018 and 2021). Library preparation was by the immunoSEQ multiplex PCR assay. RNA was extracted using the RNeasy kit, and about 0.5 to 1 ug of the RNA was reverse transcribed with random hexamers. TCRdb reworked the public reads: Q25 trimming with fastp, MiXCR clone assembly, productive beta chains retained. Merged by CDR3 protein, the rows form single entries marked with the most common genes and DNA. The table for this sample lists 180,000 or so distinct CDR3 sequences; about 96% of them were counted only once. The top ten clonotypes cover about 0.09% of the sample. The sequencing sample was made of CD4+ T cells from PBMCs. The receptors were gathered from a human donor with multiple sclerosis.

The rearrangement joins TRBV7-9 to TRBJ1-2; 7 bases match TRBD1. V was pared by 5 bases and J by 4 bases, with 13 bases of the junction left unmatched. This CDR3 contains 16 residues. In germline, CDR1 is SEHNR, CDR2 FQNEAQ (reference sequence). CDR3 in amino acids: CASSPARQGVGYGYTF. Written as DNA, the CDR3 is TGTGCCAGCAGCCCCGCGCGACAGGGTGTCGGCTATGGCTACACCTTC.

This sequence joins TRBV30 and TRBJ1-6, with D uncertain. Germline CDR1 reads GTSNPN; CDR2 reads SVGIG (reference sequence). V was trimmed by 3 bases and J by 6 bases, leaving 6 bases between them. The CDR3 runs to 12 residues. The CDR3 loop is CAWRQSNSPLHF. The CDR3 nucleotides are TGTGCCTGGAGACAGTCTAATTCACCCCTCCACTTT. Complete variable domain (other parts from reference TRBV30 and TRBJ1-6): SQTIHQWPATLVQPVGSPLSLECTVEGTSNPNLYWYRQAAGRGLQLLFYSVGIGQISSEVPQNLSASRPQDRQFILSSKKLLLSDSGFYLCAWRQSNSPLHFGNGTRLTVT.

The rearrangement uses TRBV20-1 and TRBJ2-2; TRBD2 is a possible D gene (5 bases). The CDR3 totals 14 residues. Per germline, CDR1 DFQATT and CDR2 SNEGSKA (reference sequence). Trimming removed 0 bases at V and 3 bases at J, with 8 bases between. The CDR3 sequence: CSARDGIYTGELFF. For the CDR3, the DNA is TGCAGTGCTAGAGACGGGATTTACACCGGGGAGCTGTTTTTT.

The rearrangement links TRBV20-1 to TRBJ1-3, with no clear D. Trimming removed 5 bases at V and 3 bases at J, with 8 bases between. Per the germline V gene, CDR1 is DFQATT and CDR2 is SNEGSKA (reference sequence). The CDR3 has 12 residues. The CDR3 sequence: CSAVQGGNTIYF. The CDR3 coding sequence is TGCAGTGCTGTCCAAGGTGGAAACACCATATATTTT.

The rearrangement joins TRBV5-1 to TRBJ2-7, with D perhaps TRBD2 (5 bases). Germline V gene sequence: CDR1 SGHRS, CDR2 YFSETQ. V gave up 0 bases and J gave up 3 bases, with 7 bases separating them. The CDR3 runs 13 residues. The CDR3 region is CASSLALDYEQYF. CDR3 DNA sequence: TGCGCCAGCAGCTTGGCACTAGACTACGAGCAGTACTTC. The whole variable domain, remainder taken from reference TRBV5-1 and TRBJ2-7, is KAGVTQTPRYLIKTRGQQVTLSCSPISGHRSVSWYQQTPGQGLQFLFEYFSETQRNKGNFPGRFSGRQFSNSRSEMNVSTLELGDSALYLCASSLALDYEQYFGPGTRLTVT.

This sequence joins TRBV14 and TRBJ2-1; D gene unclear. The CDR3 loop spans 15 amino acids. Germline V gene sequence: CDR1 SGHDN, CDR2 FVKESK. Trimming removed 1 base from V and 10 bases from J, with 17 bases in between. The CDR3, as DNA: TGTGCCAGCAGCCAAGTGAGCTCATCTAACGGCGAGCAGTTCTTC. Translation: CASSQVSSSNGEQFF.

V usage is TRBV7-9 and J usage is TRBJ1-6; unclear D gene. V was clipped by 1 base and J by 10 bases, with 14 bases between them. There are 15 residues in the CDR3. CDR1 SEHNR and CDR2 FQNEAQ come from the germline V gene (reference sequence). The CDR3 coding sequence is TGTGCCAGCAGCTTAGGGGAAGGTAGAACCTCACCCCTCCACTTT. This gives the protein CASSLGEGRTSPLHF. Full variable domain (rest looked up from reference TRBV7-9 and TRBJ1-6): DTGVSQNPRHKITKRGQNVTFRCDPISEHNRLYWYRQTLGQGPEFLTYFQNEAQLEKSRLLSDRFSAERPKGSFSTLEIQRTEQGDSAMYLCASSLGEGRTSPLHFGNGTRLTVT.

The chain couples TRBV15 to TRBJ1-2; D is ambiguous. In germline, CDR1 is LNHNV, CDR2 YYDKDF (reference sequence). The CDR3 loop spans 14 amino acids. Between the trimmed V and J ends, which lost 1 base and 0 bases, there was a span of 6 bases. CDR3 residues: CATSRGLPNYGYTF. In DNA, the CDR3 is TGTGCCACCAGCAGAGGCCTTCCTAACTATGGCTACACCTTC.

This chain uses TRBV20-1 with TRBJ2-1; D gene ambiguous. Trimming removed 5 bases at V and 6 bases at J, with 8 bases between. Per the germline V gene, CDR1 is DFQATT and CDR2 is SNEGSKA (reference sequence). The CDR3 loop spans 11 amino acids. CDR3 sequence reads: CSAPSFNEQFF. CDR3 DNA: TGCAGTGCTCCTAGTTTCAATGAGCAGTTCTTC.

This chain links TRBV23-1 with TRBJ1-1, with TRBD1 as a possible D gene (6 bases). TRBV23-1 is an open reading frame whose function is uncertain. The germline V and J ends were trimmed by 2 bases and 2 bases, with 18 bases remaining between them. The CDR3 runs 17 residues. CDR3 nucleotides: TGCGCCAGCAGTCAACTCATATCGACAGGAGGAAACACTGAAGCTTTCTTT. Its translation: CASSQLISTGGNTEAFF.

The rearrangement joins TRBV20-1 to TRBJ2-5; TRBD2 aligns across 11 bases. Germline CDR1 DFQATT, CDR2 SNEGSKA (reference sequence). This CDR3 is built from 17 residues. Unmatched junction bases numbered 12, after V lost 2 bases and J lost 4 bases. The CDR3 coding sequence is TGCAGTGCTAGAAAGCTCCCTAGCGGGGGGCCTCGAGAGACCCAGTACTTC. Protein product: CSARKLPSGGPRETQYF.

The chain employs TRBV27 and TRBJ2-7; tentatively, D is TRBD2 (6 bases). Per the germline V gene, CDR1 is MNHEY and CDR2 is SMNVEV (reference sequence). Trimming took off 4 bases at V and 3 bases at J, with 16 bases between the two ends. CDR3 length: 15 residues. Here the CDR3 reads CASSSYQETSYEQYF. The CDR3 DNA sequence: TGTGCCAGCAGTTCTTATCAAGAGACTAGCTACGAGCAGTACTTC.

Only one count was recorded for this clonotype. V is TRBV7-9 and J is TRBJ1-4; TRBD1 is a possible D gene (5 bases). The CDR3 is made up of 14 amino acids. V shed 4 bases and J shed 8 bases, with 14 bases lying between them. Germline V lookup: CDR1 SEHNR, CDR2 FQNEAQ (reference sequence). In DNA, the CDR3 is TGTGCCAGCAGCTATGGGGCATCAGAGGAAAAACTGTTTTTT. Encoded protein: CASSYGASEEKLFF.

The CDR3 bases are TGTGCCAGCAGTGAAGCGCCGAGGACCCAGTACTTC. As protein: CASSEAPRTQYF. V usage is TRBV2 and J usage is TRBJ2-5, with D unresolved. The CDR3 is made up of 12 amino acids. Trimming removed 0 bases from V and 7 bases from J, with 6 bases in between. Germline-derived CDR1 and CDR2 are SNHLY and FYNNEI.

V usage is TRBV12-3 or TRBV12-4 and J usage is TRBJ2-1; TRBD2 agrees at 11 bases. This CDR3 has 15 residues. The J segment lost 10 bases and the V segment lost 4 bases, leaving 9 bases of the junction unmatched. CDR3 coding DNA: TGTGCCAGCAGTTATGGTGGGACTAGCGGACCCGAGCAGTTCTTC. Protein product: CASSYGGTSGPEQFF.

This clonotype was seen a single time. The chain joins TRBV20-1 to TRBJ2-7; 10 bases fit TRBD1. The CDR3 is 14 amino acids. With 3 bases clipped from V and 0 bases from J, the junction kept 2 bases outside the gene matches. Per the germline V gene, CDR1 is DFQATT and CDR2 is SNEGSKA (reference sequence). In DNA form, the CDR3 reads TGCAGTGCTAGGAGGGACAGGGGCTCCTACGAGCAGTACTTC. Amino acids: CSARRDRGSYEQYF.

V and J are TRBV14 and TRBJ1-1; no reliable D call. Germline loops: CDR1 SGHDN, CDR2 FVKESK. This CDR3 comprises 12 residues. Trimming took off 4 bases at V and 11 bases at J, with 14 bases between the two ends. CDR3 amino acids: CASSPPAGRAFF. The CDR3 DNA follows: TGTGCCAGCAGCCCACCGGCTGGGCGCGCTTTCTTT.

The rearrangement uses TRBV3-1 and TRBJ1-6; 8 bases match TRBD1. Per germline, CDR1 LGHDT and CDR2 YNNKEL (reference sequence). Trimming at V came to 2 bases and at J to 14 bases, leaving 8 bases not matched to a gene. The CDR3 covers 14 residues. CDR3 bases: TGTGCCAGCAGCCAACAGGGGGCCGGGACCTCCCTCCACTTT. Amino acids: CASSQQGAGTSLHF.

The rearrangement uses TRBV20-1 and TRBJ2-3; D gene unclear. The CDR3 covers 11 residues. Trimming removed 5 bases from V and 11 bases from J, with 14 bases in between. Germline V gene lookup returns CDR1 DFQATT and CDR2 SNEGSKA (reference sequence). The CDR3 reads CSAPNYHEQYF. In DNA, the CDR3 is TGCAGTGCTCCTAACTACCACGAGCAGTATTTT.

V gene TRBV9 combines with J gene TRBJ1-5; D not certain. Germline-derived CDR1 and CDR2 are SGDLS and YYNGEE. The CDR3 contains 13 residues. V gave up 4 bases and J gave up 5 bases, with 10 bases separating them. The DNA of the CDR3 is TGTGCCAGCAGCCCATGGGGTGATCAGCCCCAGCATTTT. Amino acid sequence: CASSPWGDQPQHF. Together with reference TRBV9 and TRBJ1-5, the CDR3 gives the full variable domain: DSGVTQTPKHLITATGQRVTLRCSPRSGDLSVYWYQQSLDQGLQFLIQYYNGEERAKGNILERFSAQQFPDLHSELNLSSLELGDSALYFCASSPWGDQPQHFGDGTRLSIL.

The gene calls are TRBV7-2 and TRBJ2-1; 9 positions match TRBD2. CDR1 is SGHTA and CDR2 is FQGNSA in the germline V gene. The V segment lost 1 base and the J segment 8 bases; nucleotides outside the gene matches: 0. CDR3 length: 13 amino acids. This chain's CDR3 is CASSLEREDEQFF. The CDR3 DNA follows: TGTGCCAGCAGCTTAGAGCGGGAGGATGAGCAGTTCTTC.

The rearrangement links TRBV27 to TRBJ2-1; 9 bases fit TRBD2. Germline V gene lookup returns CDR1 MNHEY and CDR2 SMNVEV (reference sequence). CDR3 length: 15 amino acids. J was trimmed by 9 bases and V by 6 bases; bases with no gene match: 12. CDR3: CASSPSLAGVFEQFF. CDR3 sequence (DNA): TGTGCCAGCAGCCCCTCCTTAGCGGGAGTATTTGAGCAGTTCTTC.

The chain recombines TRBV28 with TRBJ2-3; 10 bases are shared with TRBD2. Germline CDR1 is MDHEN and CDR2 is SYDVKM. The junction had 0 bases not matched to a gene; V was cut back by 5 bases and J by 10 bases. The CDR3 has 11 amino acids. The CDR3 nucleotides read TGTGCCAGCAGTCTAGCGGGAGCGCAGTATTTT. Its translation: CASSLAGAQYF.

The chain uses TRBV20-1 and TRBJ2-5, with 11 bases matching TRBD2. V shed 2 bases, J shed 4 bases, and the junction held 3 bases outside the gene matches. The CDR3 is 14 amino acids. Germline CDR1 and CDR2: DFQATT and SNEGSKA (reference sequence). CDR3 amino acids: CSARLGLAGETQYF. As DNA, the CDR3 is TGCAGTGCTAGACTCGGACTAGCGGGAGAGACCCAGTACTTC.

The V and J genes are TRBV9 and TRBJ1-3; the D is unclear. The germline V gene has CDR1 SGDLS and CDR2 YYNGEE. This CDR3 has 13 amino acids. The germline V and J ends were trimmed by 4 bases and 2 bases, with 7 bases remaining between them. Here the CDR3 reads CASSLSAGNTIYF. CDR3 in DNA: TGTGCCAGCAGCCTTTCCGCTGGAAACACCATATATTTT.